The sequence of this T cell receptor (beta chain) was determined in a study of blood T cell repertoires in COVID-19. Study summary: T cells, B-cell-depleted T cells, or PBMCs provided the cDNA or gDNA that served as material.

In terms of age and location, participants ranged from roughly 18 to 100 years and lived in roughly 22 US areas. Assignments of participants to cohorts depended upon their own reported clinical history. This CDR3 is 17 amino acids long. J gave up 0 bases and V 0 bases, and 4 bases lay outside the gene matches. The germline V gene encodes CDR1 KGHDR and CDR2 SFDVKD. Source study methods: Amplification of reference gene primers provided the estimated nucleated cell counts. Sequenced by immunoSEQ multiplex PCR; TCRdb stores in-frame clones only, minus some. V and J calls plus clone size are reproduced from that table; the DNA served to infer D and trimming. This repertoire shows 200,000 to 300,000 clones, approximately 89% found once; its top ten account for under 2.5%.

The chain uses TRBV24-1 and TRBJ1-5; 7 bases agree with TRBD1. Sequenced: PBMCs or T cells enriched from blood (not recorded which). The receptor's source is a woman aged 40 to 50 with acute COVID-19. Here the CDR3 DNA reads TGTGCCACCAGTGATTTGCCCAGGGGGGATAGCAATCAGCCCCAGCATTTT. Its protein is CATSDLPRGDSNQPQHF.